The table lists the clone carrying this T cell receptor beta chain with a few counts. MiXCR, applied by TCRdb to the RT-PCR reads, yields one record per CDR3 protein. Of more than 450,000 distinct CDR3 sequences in the sample, approximately 10% were seen once. Germline V lookup: CDR1 LGHNA, CDR2 YSLEER. This CDR3 is 15 amino acids long. V lost 8 bases, J lost 5 bases, and 18 bases lay in between. These data originate in a study of response to subunit inactivated influenza vaccine. The chain links TRBV4-3 to TRBJ2-2; TRBD1 or TRBD2 may be the D gene (5 bases each). This clonotype was obtained from a man aged 50-60 years who received an inactivated influenza vaccine. Source: PBMCs from blood, taken on the day of vaccination. The DNA for the CDR3 is TGCGCCAGCGGGGGACCTGACATTGGGACCGGGGAGCTGTTTTTT. It encodes CASGGPDIGTGELFF.